This T cell receptor (beta chain) was captured by sequencing in a study of blood T cell repertoires in COVID-19. Looking at the study overall: Both acute and convalescent COVID-19 samples were obtained from the United States, Italy and Spain. Nucleic acid was either cDNA or gDNA, and it came from T cells, B-cell-depleted T cells, or PBMCs.

In the source study's methods: Reference gene primer amplification gave estimated nucleated cell counts. The method was immunoSEQ multiplex PCR; TCRdb's version includes in-frame clones alone and lacks a portion of them. Clonal size and the V and J genes are those of that table, whereas D and trimming came from the DNA. The repertoire consists of some 230,000 clones, with about 88% occurring once and the leading ten covering 2.9%. V was pared by 8 bases and J by 7 bases, with 11 bases of the junction left unmatched. Germline V gene sequence: CDR1 MNHEY, CDR2 SVGAGI. This CDR3 region has 14 residues. This sequence originates from a man in his fifties who had recovered from COVID-19. The chain recombines TRBV6-5 with TRBJ1-2, with 9 bases aligning to TRBD1. Sequenced: peripheral blood. The CDR3 sequence: CASLFWDRASGYTF. The CDR3 bases are TGTGCCAGCCTATTCTGGGACAGGGCTTCTGGCTACACCTTC.